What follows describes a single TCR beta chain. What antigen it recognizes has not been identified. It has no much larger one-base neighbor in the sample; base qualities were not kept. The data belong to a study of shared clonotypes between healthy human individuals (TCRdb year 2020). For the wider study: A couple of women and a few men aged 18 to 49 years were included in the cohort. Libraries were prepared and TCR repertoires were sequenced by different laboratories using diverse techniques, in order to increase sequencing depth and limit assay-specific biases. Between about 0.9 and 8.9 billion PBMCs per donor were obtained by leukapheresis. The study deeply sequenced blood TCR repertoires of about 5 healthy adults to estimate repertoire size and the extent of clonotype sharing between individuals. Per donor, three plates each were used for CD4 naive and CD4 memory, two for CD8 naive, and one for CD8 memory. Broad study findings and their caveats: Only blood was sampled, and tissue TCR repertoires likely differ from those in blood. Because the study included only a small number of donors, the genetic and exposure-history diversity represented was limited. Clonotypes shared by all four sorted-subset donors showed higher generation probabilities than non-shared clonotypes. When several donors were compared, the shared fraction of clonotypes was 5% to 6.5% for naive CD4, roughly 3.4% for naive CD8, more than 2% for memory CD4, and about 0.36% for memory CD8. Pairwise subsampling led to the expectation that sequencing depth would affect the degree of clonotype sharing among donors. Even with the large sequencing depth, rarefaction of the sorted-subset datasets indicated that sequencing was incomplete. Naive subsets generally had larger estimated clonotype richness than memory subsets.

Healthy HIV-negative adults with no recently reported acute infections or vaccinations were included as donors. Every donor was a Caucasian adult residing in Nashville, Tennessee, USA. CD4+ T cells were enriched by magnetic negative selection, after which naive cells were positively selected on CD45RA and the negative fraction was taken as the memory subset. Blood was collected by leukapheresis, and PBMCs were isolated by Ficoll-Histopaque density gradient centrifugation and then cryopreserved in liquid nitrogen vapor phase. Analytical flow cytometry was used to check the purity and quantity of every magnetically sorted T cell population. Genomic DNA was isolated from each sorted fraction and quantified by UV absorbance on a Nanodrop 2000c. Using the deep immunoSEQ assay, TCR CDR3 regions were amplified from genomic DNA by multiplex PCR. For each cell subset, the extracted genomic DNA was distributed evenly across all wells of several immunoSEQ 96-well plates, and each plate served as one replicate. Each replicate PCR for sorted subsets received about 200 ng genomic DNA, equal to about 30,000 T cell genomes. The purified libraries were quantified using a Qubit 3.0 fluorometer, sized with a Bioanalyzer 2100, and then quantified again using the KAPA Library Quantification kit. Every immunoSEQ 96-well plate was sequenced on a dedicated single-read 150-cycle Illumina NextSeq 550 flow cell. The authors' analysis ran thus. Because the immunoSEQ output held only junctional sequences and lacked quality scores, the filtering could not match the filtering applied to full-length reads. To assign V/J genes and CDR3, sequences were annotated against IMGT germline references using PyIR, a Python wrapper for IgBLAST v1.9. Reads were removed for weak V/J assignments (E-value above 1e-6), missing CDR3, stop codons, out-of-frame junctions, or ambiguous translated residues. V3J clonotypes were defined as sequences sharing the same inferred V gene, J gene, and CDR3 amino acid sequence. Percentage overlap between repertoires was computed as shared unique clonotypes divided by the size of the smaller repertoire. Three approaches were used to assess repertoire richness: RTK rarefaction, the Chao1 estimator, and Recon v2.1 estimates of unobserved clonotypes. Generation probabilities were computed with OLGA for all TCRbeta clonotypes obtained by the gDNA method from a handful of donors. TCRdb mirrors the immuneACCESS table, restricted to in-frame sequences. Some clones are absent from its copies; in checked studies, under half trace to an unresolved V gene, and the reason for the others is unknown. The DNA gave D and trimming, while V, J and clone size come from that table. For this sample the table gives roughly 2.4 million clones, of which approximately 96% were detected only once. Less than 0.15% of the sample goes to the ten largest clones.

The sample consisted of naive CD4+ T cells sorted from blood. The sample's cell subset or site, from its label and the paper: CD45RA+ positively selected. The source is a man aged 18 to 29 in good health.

The DNA sequence follows: TGTGCCTGGGGGCTAGACGGTTCTAAGCAGTACTTC. This codes for CAWGLDGSKQYF. The sequence is built from TRBV30 and TRBJ2-7, with the D gene not confidently named. CDR1 is given as GTSNPN and CDR2 as SVGIG, both from the germline V gene (reference sequence). From the cysteine through the phenylalanine, the CDR3 covers 12 amino acids. CDR3 DNA only is kept here, 36 bases in frame from base 1. Relative to germline, V is 5 bases shorter and J is 8 bases shorter, with 16 bases between their ends.